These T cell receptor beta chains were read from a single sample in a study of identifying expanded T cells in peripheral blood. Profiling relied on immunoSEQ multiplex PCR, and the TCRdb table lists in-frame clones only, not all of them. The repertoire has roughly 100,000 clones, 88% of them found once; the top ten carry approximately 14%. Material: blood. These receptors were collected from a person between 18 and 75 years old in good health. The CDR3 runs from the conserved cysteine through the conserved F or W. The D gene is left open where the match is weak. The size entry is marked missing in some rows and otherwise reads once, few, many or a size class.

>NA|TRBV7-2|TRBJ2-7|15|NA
TGTGCCAGCAGAAGAAGCGGAGCCGGGAACTACGAGCAGTACTTC
CASRRSGAGNYEQYF
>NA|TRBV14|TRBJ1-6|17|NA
TGTGCCAGCAGCCAAGAACTATTGGCAGGGGCTTATTTACCCCTCCACTTT
CASSQELLAGAYLPLHF
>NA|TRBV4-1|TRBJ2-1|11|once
TGCGCCAGCAGCCAAGAGGCGGTGGAGTTCTTC
CASSQEAVEFF
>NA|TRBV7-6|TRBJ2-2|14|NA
TGTGCCAGCAGGGGGGCAGGGCACGCCGGGGAGCTGTTTTTT
CASRGAGHAGELFF
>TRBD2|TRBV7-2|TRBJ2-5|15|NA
TGTGCCAGCAGCTCATCTAGCGGGGGGGCTGAGACCCAGTACTTC
CASSSSSGGAETQYF
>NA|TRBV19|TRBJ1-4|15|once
TGTGCCAGTAGTCCCAGGATCGCAACTAATGAAAAACTGTTTTTT
CASSPRIATNEKLFF
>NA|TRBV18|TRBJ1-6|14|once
TGTGCCAGCTCACTAGAGGGACCGGGTTCACCCCTCCACTTT
CASSLEGPGSPLHF
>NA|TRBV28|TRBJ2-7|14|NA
TGTGCCAGCACAACGGCAGGGGTATCTTACGAGCAGTACTTC
CASTTAGVSYEQYF
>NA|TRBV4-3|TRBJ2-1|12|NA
TGCGCCAGCAGCCAAGGACGGAATGAGCAGTTCTTC
CASSQGRNEQFF
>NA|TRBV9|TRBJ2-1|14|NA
TGTGCCAGCAGCGCCAGACCGGGATTAAATGAGCAGTTCTTC
CASSARPGLNEQFF